This is a list of T cell receptor beta chains from one sample in a study of cytomegalovirus exposure and HLA in healthy donors. Some clones are missing from TCRdb's copy, which holds only in-frame ones; the method was immunoSEQ multiplex PCR. The data contain approximately 84,000 clones, approximately 69% of them singletons. Sequencing input: PBMCs. The receptors here all came from a man aged 35 to 55 in good health and CMV-seropositive. The CDR3 runs from the conserved cysteine through the conserved F or W. A D gene is named only where the DNA matches it firmly. Where a row states a size, it is once, few, many or the class of an expanded clone; other rows omit it.

>TRBV2|TRBD1|TRBJ1-1|few
CASSFRTGVNTEAFF
TGTGCCAGCAGTTTTCGGACAGGAGTGAACACTGAAGCTTTCTTT
>TRBV2|.|TRBJ1-2|once
CASSPDKNYGYTF
TGTGCCAGCAGCCCAGACAAGAACTATGGCTACACCTTC
>TRBV30|.|TRBJ2-7|.
CAWASTGLEQYF
TGTGCCTGGGCTTCTACAGGGTTGGAGCAGTACTTC
>TRBV5-1|TRBD2|TRBJ2-7|once
CASSHPSSGEQYF
TGCGCCAGCAGTCACCCATCTAGCGGCGAGCAGTACTTC
>TRBV11-2|TRBD1|TRBJ2-7|once
CASSLDRQGAYEQYF
TGTGCCAGCAGCTTAGATAGGCAGGGGGCCTACGAGCAGTACTTC
>TRBV28|.|TRBJ1-3|few
CASRDSSSGNTIYF
TGTGCCAGCAGGGACAGCTCCTCTGGAAACACCATATATTTT
>TRBV9|.|TRBJ2-7|.
CASSVSPSHYEQYF
TGTGCCAGCAGCGTAAGCCCTTCCCACTACGAGCAGTACTTC
>TRBV18|.|TRBJ1-2|.
CASSPPSERRSGYTF
TGTGCCAGCTCACCACCGTCGGAGCGACGATCCGGCTACACCTTC
>TRBV6-5|.|TRBJ2-1|.
CASSSEGGPGDEQFF
TGTGCCAGCAGTTCTGAAGGGGGTCCAGGGGATGAGCAGTTCTTC
>TRBV9|TRBD1|TRBJ2-1|.
CASSVVDRDAEQFF
TGTGCCAGCAGCGTAGTTGACAGGGATGCTGAGCAGTTCTTC
>TRBV4-1|TRBD1|TRBJ1-2|.
CASSRQTGDYGYTF
TGCGCCAGCAGCCGGCAAACAGGGGACTATGGCTACACCTTC
>TRBV7-9|.|TRBJ1-2|.
CASSSLPTGKYGYTF
TGTGCCAGCAGCTCCTTACCTACAGGGAAATATGGCTACACCTTC
>TRBV6-5|TRBD2|TRBJ2-7|once
CASASSGGSYEQYF
TGTGCCAGCGCTTCTAGCGGGGGCTCCTACGAGCAGTACTTC
>TRBV6-6|TRBD1|TRBJ1-1|.
CASTGGDRLMNTEAFF
TGTGCCAGCACCGGAGGGGACAGGTTAATGAACACTGAAGCTTTCTTT
>TRBV10-3|TRBD2|TRBJ2-5|.
CAISEITSGPETQYF
TGTGCCATCAGTGAGATAACTAGCGGTCCGGAGACCCAGTACTTC
>TRBV5-8|.|TRBJ1-2|.
CASIGGGSYGYTF
TGTGCCAGCATCGGAGGAGGGAGCTATGGCTACACCTTC
>TRBV5-1|.|TRBJ1-3|.
CASSSQGSGNTIYF
TGCGCCAGCAGCTCACAGGGTTCTGGAAACACCATATATTTT
>TRBV6-5|.|TRBJ2-1|.
CASSYSPRGYNEQFF
TGTGCCAGCAGTTACTCCCCCAGGGGCTACAATGAGCAGTTCTTC
>TRBV10-1|.|TRBJ2-1|.
CASSVDRFMGNEQFF
TGCGCCAGCAGTGTCGACAGATTCATGGGGAATGAGCAGTTCTTC
>TRBV18|.|TRBJ1-1|.
CASSPKGAGRNTEAFF
TGTGCCAGCTCACCAAAAGGGGCAGGAAGAAACACTGAAGCTTTCTTT
>TRBV7-8|TRBD2|TRBJ2-3|.
CASSADGASGSVTQYF
TGTGCCAGCAGCGCCGATGGGGCTAGCGGGAGTGTAACGCAGTATTTT
>TRBV2|.|TRBJ2-7|.
CASSGEGAYEQYF
TGTGCCAGCAGTGGGGAGGGGGCCTACGAGCAGTACTTC
>TRBV2|.|TRBJ1-1|.
CASSLGENTEAFF
TGTGCCAGCAGTCTCGGGGAGAACACTGAAGCTTTCTTT
>TRBV9|TRBD1|TRBJ2-1|.
CASSVGDSLSYNEQFF
TGTGCCAGCAGCGTAGGGGACAGCCTCTCCTACAATGAGCAGTTCTTC
>TRBV6-1|TRBD1|TRBJ2-2|.
CASRTGVITGELFF
TGTGCCAGCAGAACAGGGGTTATCACCGGGGAGCTGTTTTTT
>TRBV19|TRBD2|TRBJ2-2|.
CASSQTSGKNTGELFF
TGTGCCAGTAGTCAGACTAGCGGAAAGAACACCGGGGAGCTGTTTTTT
>TRBV6-5|TRBD1|TRBJ2-2|few
CASDRGNTGELFF
TGTGCCAGTGACAGGGGGAACACCGGGGAGCTGTTTTTT
>TRBV15|TRBD1|TRBJ2-7|few
CATAEGQVSSYEQYF
TGTGCCACCGCCGAGGGACAGGTGAGCTCCTACGAGCAGTACTTC
>TRBV19|.|TRBJ1-5|.
CASSRGVNQPQHF
TGTGCCAGTAGTCGGGGGGTGAATCAGCCCCAGCATTTT
>TRBV15|.|TRBJ2-5|.
CATSSDRETQYF
TGTGCCACCAGCAGCGACAGGGAGACCCAGTACTTC
>TRBV7-2|TRBD1|TRBJ2-7|.
CASSFDRGRFYEQYF
TGTGCCAGCAGCTTTGACAGGGGGCGTTTTTACGAGCAGTACTTC
>TRBV5-4|.|TRBJ1-1|.
CASSTNPTGSVTEAFF
TGTGCCAGCAGCACCAACCCCACAGGGTCTGTCACTGAAGCTTTCTTT
>TRBV2|TRBD2|TRBJ2-2|.
CASSSSGGGNTGELFF
TGTGCCAGCAGCTCTAGCGGGGGCGGGAACACCGGGGAGCTGTTTTTT
>TRBV7-5|.|TRBJ2-7|.
CARSLRDSPLGEQYF
TGTGCCAGAAGCCTCCGGGATTCACCCCTAGGCGAGCAGTACTTC
>TRBV4-3|.|TRBJ1-5|.
CASSQDQGSQPQHF
TGCGCCAGCAGCCAAGATCAGGGGAGCCAGCCCCAGCATTTT
>TRBV7-8|TRBD1|TRBJ1-5|.
CASSPRTGGAGSNQPQHF
TGTGCCAGCAGCCCCAGGACAGGGGGCGCGGGCAGCAATCAGCCCCAGCATTTT
>TRBV28|.|TRBJ1-6|.
CASSSPQGINSPLHF
TGTGCCAGCAGTTCCCCCCAGGGAATCAATTCACCCCTCCACTTT
>TRBV10-2|TRBD2|TRBJ2-1|.
CASSDYGLAGGPYEQFF
TGCGCCAGCAGTGACTACGGACTAGCGGGAGGGCCCTATGAGCAGTTCTTC
>TRBV9|TRBD1|TRBJ2-1|.
CASSPPGQGYNEQFF
TGTGCCAGCAGCCCTCCGGGACAGGGTTACAATGAGCAGTTCTTC
>TRBV5-4|.|TRBJ1-2|.
CASSARQGPGYTF
TGTGCCAGCAGCGCCAGGCAGGGCCCTGGCTACACCTTC
>TRBV5-8|.|TRBJ2-7|.
CASSFLTQAPKYEQYF
TGTGCCAGCAGCTTTTTAACCCAGGCGCCTAAATACGAGCAGTACTTC
>TRBV7-2|.|TRBJ2-5|.
CASSLAGLLQETQYF
TGTGCCAGCAGCTTAGCGGGACTGCTCCAAGAGACCCAGTACTTC
>TRBV30|.|TRBJ2-5|few
CAWSVQGSETQYF
TGTGCCTGGAGTGTCCAGGGTTCGGAGACCCAGTACTTC
>TRBV11-1|.|TRBJ2-7|.
CASSFGGTYEQYF
TGTGCCAGCAGCTTCGGCGGAACCTACGAGCAGTACTTC
>TRBV13|.|TRBJ2-1|.
CASSFQREQFF
TGTGCCAGCAGCTTTCAGCGGGAGCAGTTCTTC
>TRBV27|TRBD1|TRBJ1-4|few
CASSLYRDRPEKLFF
TGTGCCAGCAGTTTATACCGGGACAGGCCTGAAAAACTGTTTTTT
>TRBV4-1|TRBD2|TRBJ2-3|.
CASSQQSGAPGDTQYF
TGCGCCAGCAGCCAACAGAGCGGGGCACCAGGAGATACGCAGTATTTT
>TRBV27|TRBD2|TRBJ2-3|.
CAVGGGAFSTDTQYF
TGTGCCGTCGGGGGGGGCGCGTTTAGCACAGATACGCAGTATTTT
>TRBV5-1|.|TRBJ2-5|.
CASTPGRGETQYF
TGCGCCAGCACCCCCGGACGGGGGGAGACCCAGTACTTC
>TRBV2|.|TRBJ1-3|.
CASKGVGNTIYF
TGTGCCAGTAAAGGGGTGGGAAACACCATATATTTT
>TRBV7-8|TRBD1|TRBJ1-4|.
CASSHSRDRGQERGKLFF
TGTGCCAGCAGCCACAGCCGGGACAGGGGGCAAGAGAGGGGAAAACTGTTTTTT
>TRBV28|TRBD1|TRBJ2-7|.
CASGTGGFYEQYF
TGTGCATCCGGGACAGGGGGTTTCTACGAGCAGTACTTC
>TRBV27|TRBD2|TRBJ2-7|.
CASSSLAGDSYGQYF
TGTGCCAGCAGTTCTCTAGCGGGAGATTCCTACGGGCAGTACTTC
>TRBV27|TRBD2|TRBJ2-1|.
CASSISLAGGSEQFF
TGTGCCAGCAGTATCTCTCTTGCGGGAGGTAGTGAGCAGTTCTTC
>TRBV28|TRBD1|TRBJ1-2|.
CASSINRGFYGYTF
TGTGCCAGCAGTATTAACAGGGGTTTCTATGGCTACACCTTC
>TRBV2|TRBD1|TRBJ1-2|.
CASRKETGSVSLGYTF
TGTGCCAGCAGGAAGGAGACAGGGTCAGTAAGTCTTGGCTACACCTTC
>TRBV5-1|.|TRBJ1-2|.
CASSSGLTNYGYTF
TGCGCCAGCAGCTCCGGACTGACTAACTATGGCTACACCTTC